The next 15 T cell receptor beta chains were all read from a single sample in a study of blood T cell repertoires in COVID-19. TCRdb keeps only in-frame clones here, not all; method: immunoSEQ multiplex PCR. The table lists some 190,000 clones, more than 85% of them singletons. The sample was peripheral blood. The receptors were gathered from a man aged 30-40 years with acute or convalescent COVID-19.

This chain links TRBV7-3 with TRBJ2-3, with D maybe TRBD2 (5 bases). V was shortened by 3 bases and J by 1 base, with 11 bases between the two germline ends. The CDR3 runs to 15 residues. Germline CDR1 SGHTA, CDR2 FQGTGA. The CDR3 bases are TGTGCCAGCAGCTTGGAATTCGGGGGCACAGATACGCAGTATTTT. Translated: CASSLEFGGTDTQYF. The full variable domain, rest sourced from reference TRBV7-3 and TRBJ2-3, is GAGVSQTPSNKVTEKGKYVELRCDPISGHTALYWYRQSLGQGPEFLIYFQGTGAADDSGLPNDRFFAVRPEGSVSTLKIQRTERGDSAVYLCASSLEFGGTDTQYFGPGTRLTVL.

The chain is built from TRBV6-6 and TRBJ1-2; 7 nucleotides line up with TRBD1. Looked up from germline, CDR1 is MNHNY and CDR2 is SVGAGI (reference sequence). The CDR3 has 20 residues. Trimming took 6 bases from V and 5 from J; bases not matched to a gene: 27. CDR3 in amino acids: CASSTRRDAGGQNSPYGYTF. CDR3 DNA sequence: TGTGCCAGCAGCACCAGAAGGGATGCAGGGGGACAGAACTCCCCTTATGGCTACACCTTC.

The V call is TRBV15, the J call TRBJ2-7, with TRBD1 matching over 11 bases. V lost 0 bases and J lost 3; bases outside the gene matches: 4. Germline-derived CDR1 and CDR2 are LNHNV and YYDKDF (reference sequence). The CDR3 is 16 residues long. The CDR3 is CATSRDMGQGDYEQYF. The DNA for the CDR3 is TGTGCCACCAGCAGAGATATGGGACAGGGGGACTACGAGCAGTACTTC.

The rearrangement uses TRBV19 and TRBJ1-5, with 10 bases fitting TRBD1. The CDR3 is 15 amino acids. Losses at the gene ends were 3 bases for V and 5 bases for J; bases not matched to a gene: 4. CDR1 and CDR2 from the germline V gene are LNHDA and SQIVND (reference sequence). The CDR3 region has the DNA TGTGCCAGTAGTATCACGGGGACAGGGGATCAGCCCCAGCATTTT. Translation gives CASSITGTGDQPQHF.

This clone occurred many times. V gene TRBV10-3 combines with J gene TRBJ1-2; 10 positions match TRBD1. Germline values: CDR1 ENHRY, CDR2 SYGVKD. This CDR3 has 17 amino acids. The ends lost 3 bases at V and 3 bases at J; junction bases unmatched: 10. This CDR3 is CAISDSPGGTGDYGYTF. The CDR3 DNA is TGTGCCATCAGTGATTCGCCGGGGGGGACAGGGGACTATGGCTACACCTTC.

This chain links TRBV6-5 with TRBJ2-1; TRBD2 matches at 12 bases. Germline V gene lookup returns CDR1 MNHEY and CDR2 SVGAGI. The CDR3 runs to 16 residues. The V segment lost 3 bases and the J segment 7 bases; nucleotides outside the gene matches: 7. The CDR3 DNA is TGTGCCAGCAGTTATATCCTAGCGGGAGGGGAGAATGAGCAGTTCTTC. It codes for CASSYILAGGENEQFF.

The V call is TRBV20-1, the J call TRBJ1-1, with D uncertain. Trimming stripped 3 bases from V and 5 bases from J, with 13 bases between. This CDR3 region has 13 residues. Germline CDR1 DFQATT, CDR2 SNEGSKA (reference sequence). In DNA, the CDR3 is TGCAGTGCTAGTTTAAGTCGAGGGACTGAAGCTTTCTTT. Its protein is CSASLSRGTEAFF.

The chain links TRBV7-8 to TRBJ2-2, with 8 positions matching TRBD2. J gave up 6 bases and V 5 bases, and 8 bases lay outside the gene matches. CDR3 length equals 15 residues. CDR1 is SGHVS and CDR2 is FQNEAQ in the germline V gene. The CDR3 region is CASSPTGGPAGELFF. The CDR3 coding sequence is TGTGCCAGCAGCCCGACGGGGGGGCCCGCCGGGGAGCTGTTTTTT.

The chain recombines TRBV5-1 with TRBJ2-2; 8 nucleotides line up with TRBD1. Germline V gene lookup returns CDR1 SGHRS and CDR2 YFSETQ. The CDR3 has 16 residues. V gave up 3 bases and J gave up 1 base; unmatched junction bases: 5. This CDR3 is CASSSIGQGNTGELFF. The CDR3 nucleotides are TGCGCCAGCAGCTCTATAGGACAGGGGAACACCGGGGAGCTGTTTTTT.

The chain recombines TRBV6-1 with TRBJ1-1, with unresolved D. The length of the CDR3 is 11 residues. With 3 bases removed from V and 8 bases from J, the gap between germline ends came to 7 bases. Germline V CDR1 and CDR2: MNHNS, SASEGT. The CDR3 sequence is CASSESQEAFF. The CDR3 DNA sequence: TGTGCCAGCAGTGAGTCACAAGAAGCTTTCTTT.

This chain connects TRBV9 to TRBJ1-4; perhaps TRBD1 as D (5 bases). V gave up 2 bases and J gave up 2 bases, with 10 bases separating them. The CDR3 runs to 15 residues. Germline assignment: CDR1 SGDLS and CDR2 YYNGEE. The CDR3 is CASSVQGSTNEKLFF. The CDR3 region has the DNA TGTGCCAGCAGCGTTCAGGGTTCCACTAATGAAAAACTGTTTTTT.

The genes are TRBV2 and TRBJ2-4; 8 bases fit TRBD1. The V gene end was trimmed by 6 bases and the J gene end by 8 bases; junction bases not matched to a gene: 9. Germline-derived CDR1 and CDR2 are SNHLY and FYNNEI. CDR3 size: 14 residues. CDR3 in amino acids: CASSDDRGRDIQYF. The CDR3 DNA reads as TGTGCCAGCAGCGACGACAGGGGAAGAGACATTCAGTACTTC.

This chain joins TRBV27 and TRBJ1-1; no reliable D call. CDR3 length: 13 residues. Germline CDR1 reads MNHEY; CDR2 reads SMNVEV (reference sequence). The germline V and J ends were trimmed by 3 bases and 2 bases, with 7 bases remaining between them. CDR3 sequence reads: CASSLSDNTEAFF. Written as DNA, the CDR3 is TGTGCCAGCAGTTTGTCAGATAACACTGAAGCTTTCTTT.

This chain uses TRBV24-1 with TRBJ2-2; TRBD1 agrees at 11 bases. The germline CDR1 and CDR2 sequences are KGHDR and SFDVKD. This CDR3 is built from 16 residues. V dropped 4 bases and J dropped 4; count of bases not matched to a gene: 4. CDR3 in amino acids: CATSEPGTGGTGELFF. The DNA for the CDR3 is TGTGCCACCAGTGAACCCGGGACAGGGGGCACCGGGGAGCTGTTTTTT.

The rearrangement joins TRBV19 to TRBJ1-5; 7 bases map to TRBD1. Germline V gene data show CDR1 as LNHDA and CDR2 as SQIVND (reference sequence). Trimming removed 7 bases from V and 7 bases from J; junction bases left unmatched: 7. The CDR3 is made up of 13 amino acids. CDR3 protein: CASTTGVGQPQHF. In nucleotides, the CDR3 is TGTGCCAGTACCACAGGGGTGGGACAGCCCCAGCATTTT.